This TCR beta chain derives from a study of beta chain features in type 1 diabetes. For the study at large: All samples combined gave roughly 100,000,000 sorted cells for examination.

Turning to this clone: Its antigen remains unidentified.

Regarding the study as a whole: For patients, the naive, central memory and Treg TCRB repertoires appeared more alike than for healthy donors. Within each of all four CD4+ subsets, Type 1 diabetes patients had TCRB CDR3s that were moderately but significantly shorter. More deletions and fewer insertions at VDJ junctions were seen in type 1 diabetes patients.

Every bit of the isolated RNA underwent reverse transcription, so sequencing read expressed TCRB transcripts. Sequenced by immunoSEQ multiplex PCR; TCRdb stores in-frame clones only, minus some. In the table there are a few hundred thousand clones, 15% to 20% of which are singletons. The CDR3 is 15 amino acids. Trimming took off 4 bases at V and 5 bases at J, with 20 bases between the two ends. Germline-derived CDR1 and CDR2 are SQVTM and ANQGSEA. Post-sort purity exceeded 95% for all sorted populations. The sequenced sample consisted of naive CD4+ T cells from blood. The receptor was isolated from a man aged 30 to 39 with type 1 diabetes. The chain combines TRBV29-1 with TRBJ2-5; no clear D. The chain's CDR3 is CSVAITPRKMETQYF. CDR3 sequence (DNA): TGCAGCGTTGCGATAACTCCGAGGAAGATGGAGACCCAGTACTTC.